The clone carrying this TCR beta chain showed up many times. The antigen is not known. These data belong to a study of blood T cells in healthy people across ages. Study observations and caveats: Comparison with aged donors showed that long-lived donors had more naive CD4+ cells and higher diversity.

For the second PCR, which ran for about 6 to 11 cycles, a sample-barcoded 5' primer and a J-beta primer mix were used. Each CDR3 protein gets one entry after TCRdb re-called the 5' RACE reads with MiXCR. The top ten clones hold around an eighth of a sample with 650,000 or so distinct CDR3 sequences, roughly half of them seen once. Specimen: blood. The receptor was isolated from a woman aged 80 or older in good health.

The CDR3 region is CAISAEDRSVLTF. The CDR3 bases are TGTGCCATCAGTGCCGAGGACAGGTCCGTCCTGACTTTC. This chain joins TRBV10-3 and TRBJ2-6, with 7 bases aligning to TRBD1. The CDR3 has 13 residues. V was pared by 4 bases and J by 12 bases, with 6 bases of the junction left unmatched. Germline CDR1 reads ENHRY; CDR2 reads SYGVKD.